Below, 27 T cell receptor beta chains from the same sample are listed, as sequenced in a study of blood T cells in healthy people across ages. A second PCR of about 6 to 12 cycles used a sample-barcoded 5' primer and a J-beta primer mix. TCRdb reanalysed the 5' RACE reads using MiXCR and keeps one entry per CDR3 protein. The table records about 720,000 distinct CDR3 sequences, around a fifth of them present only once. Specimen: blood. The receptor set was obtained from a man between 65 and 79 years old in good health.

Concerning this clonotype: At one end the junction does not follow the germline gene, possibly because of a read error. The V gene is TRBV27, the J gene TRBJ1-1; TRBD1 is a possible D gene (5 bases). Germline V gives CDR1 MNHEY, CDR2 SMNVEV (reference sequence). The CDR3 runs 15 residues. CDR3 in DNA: TGTGCCAGCAGCTTGGGACGGGTTGGGAACGCTGAAGCTTTCTTT. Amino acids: CASSLGRVGNAEAFF.

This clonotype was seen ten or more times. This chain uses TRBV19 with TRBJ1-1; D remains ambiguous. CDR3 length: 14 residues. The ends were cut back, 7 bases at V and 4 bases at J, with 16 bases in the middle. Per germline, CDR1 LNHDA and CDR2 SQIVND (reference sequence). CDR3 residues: CASITPGPGTEAFF. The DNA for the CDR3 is TGTGCCAGTATTACCCCCGGCCCAGGCACTGAAGCTTTCTTT.

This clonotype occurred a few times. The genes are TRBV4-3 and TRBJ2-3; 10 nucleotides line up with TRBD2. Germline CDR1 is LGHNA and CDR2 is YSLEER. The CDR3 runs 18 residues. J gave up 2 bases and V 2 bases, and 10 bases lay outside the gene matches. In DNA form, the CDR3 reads TGCGCCAGCAGCCAACGTGGAGCTAGCGGGAGTCTCACAGATACGCAGTATTTT. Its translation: CASSQRGASGSLTDTQYF.

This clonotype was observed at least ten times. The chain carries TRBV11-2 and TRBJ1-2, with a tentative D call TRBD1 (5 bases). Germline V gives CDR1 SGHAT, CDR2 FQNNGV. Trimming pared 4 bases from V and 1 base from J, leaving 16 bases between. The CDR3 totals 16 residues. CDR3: CASSSGPGVFNYGYTF. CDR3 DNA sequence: TGTGCCAGCAGCTCGGGACCGGGGGTATTTAACTATGGCTACACCTTC.

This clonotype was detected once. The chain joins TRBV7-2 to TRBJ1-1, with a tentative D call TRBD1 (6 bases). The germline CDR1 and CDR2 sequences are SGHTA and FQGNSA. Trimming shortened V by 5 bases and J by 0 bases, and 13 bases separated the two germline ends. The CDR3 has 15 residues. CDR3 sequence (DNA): TGTGCCAGCAGCGGTCGGACAGTAATGAACACTGAAGCTTTCTTT. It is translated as CASSGRTVMNTEAFF.

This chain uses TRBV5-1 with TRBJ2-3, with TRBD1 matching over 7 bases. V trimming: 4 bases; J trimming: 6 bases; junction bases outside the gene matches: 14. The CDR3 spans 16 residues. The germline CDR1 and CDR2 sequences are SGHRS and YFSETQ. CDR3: CASSPGQRVPVDTQYF. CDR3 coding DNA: TGCGCCAGCAGCCCGGGACAGAGGGTACCAGTCGATACGCAGTATTTT.

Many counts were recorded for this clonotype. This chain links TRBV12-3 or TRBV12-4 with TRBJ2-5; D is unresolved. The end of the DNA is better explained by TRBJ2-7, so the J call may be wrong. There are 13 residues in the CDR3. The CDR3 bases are TGTGCCAGCAGCCCCCCGGGCACCTACGAGCAGTACTTC. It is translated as CASSPPGTYEQYF.

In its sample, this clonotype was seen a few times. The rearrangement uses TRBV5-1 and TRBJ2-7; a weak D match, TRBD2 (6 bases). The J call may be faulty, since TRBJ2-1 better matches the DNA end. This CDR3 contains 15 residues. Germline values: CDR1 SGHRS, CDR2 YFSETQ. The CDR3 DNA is TGCGCCAGCAGCACCACCACGGGAGTTTCGAATGAGCAGTTCTTC. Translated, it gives CASSTTTGVSNEQFF.

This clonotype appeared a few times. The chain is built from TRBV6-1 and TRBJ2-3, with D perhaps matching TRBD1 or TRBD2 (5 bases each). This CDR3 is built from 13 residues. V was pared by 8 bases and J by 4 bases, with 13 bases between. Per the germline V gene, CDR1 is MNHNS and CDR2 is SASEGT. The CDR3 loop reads CASAFMGADTQYF. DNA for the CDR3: TGTGCCAGCGCCTTCATGGGGGCAGATACGCAGTATTTT.

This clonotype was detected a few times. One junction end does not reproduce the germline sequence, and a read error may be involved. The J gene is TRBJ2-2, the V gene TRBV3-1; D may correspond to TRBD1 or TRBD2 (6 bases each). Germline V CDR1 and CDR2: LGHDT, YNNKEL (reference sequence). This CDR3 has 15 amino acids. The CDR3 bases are TGTGCCGGCAGCCAAGCCTGGGGGGCTTCCGGGGAGCTGTTTTTT. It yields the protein CAGSQAWGASGELFF.

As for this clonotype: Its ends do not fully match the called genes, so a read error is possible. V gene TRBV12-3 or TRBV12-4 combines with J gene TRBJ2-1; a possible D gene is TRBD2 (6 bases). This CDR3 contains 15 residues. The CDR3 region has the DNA TGTGCCAGCAATTTAGAGGCGGGGTTCTACAATGAGCAGTTCTTC. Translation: CASNLEAGFYNEQFF.

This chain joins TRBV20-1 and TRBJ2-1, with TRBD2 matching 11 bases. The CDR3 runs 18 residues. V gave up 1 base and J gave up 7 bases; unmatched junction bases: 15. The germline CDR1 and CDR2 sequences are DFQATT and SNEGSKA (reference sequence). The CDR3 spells CSARGTAPGTSGLNEQFF. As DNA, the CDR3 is TGCAGTGCTAGAGGGACAGCTCCCGGGACTAGCGGTTTAAATGAGCAGTTCTTC.

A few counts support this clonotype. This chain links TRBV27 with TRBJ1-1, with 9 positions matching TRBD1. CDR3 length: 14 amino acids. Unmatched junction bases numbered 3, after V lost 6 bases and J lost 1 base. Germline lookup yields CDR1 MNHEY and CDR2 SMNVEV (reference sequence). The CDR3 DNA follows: TGTGCCAGCAGGGGACAGGGAAGGAACACTGAAGCTTTCTTT. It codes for CASRGQGRNTEAFF.

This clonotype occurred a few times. This CDR3 reads CASSARTLSSYEQYF. Here the CDR3 DNA reads TGTGCCAGCAGTGCCCGGACTTTGAGCTCCTACGAGCAGTACTTC. This chain joins TRBV12-3 or TRBV12-4 and TRBJ2-5; tentative D call: TRBD2 (5 bases). The J call may be in error: the DNA end matches TRBJ2-7 better. This CDR3 spans 15 amino acids.

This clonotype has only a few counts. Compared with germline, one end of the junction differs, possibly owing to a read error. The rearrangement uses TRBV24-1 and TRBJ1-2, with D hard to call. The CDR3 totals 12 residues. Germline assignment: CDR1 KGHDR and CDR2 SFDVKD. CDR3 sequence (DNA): TGTGCCACTAGTGACCCCCTCTATGGCTACACCTTC. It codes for CATSDPLYGYTF.

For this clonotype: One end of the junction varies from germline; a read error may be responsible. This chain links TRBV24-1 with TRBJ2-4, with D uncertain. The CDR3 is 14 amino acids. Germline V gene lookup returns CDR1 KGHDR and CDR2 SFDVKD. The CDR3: CAASDGVAKNIQYF. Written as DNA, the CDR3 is TGTGCCGCCAGTGATGGAGTGGCCAAAAACATTCAGTACTTC.

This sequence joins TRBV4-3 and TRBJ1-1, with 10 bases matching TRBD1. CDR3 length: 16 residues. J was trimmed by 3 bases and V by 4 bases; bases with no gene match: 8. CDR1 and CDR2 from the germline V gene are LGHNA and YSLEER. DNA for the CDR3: TGCGCCAGCAGCCCCGGGACAGGGGAGATCGACACTGAAGCTTTCTTT. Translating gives CASSPGTGEIDTEAFF.

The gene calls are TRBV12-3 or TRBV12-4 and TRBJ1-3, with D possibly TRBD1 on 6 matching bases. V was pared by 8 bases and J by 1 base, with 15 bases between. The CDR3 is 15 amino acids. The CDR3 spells CASVRLTGSGNTIYF. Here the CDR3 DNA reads TGTGCCAGCGTCAGATTAACAGGGTCTGGAAACACCATATATTTT.

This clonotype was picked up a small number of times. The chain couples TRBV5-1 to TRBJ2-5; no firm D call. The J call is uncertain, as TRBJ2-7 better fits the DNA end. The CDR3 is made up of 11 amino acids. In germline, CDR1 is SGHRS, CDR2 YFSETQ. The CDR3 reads CASSLRDEQYV. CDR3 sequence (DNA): TGCGCCAGCAGCTTGAGAGACGAGCAGTACGTC.

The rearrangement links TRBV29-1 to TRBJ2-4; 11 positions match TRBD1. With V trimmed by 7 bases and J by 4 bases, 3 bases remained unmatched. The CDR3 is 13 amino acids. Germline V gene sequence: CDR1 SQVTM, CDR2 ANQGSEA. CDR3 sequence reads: CSAGTGGKNIQYF. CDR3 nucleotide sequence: TGCAGCGCGGGGACAGGGGGTAAAAACATTCAGTACTTC.

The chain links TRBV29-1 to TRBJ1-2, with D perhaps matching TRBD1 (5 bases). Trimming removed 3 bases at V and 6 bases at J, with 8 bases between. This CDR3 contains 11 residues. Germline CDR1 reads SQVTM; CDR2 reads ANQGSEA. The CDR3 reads CSVEDTDGYTF. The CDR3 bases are TGCAGCGTTGAGGACACTGATGGCTACACCTTC.

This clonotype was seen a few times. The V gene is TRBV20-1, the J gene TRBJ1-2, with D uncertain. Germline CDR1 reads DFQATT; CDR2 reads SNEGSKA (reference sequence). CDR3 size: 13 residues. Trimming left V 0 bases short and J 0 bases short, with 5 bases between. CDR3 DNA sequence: TGCAGTGCTAGAGAGCCAGCTAACTATGGCTACACCTTC. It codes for CSAREPANYGYTF.

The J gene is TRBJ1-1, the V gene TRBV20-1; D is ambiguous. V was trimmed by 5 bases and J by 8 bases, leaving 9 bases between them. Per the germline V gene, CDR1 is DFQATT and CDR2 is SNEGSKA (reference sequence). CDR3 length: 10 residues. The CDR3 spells CSAGRIEAFF. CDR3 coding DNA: TGCAGTGCTGGGCGGATAGAAGCTTTCTTT.

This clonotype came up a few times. CDR3 nucleotide sequence: TGTGCCAGCAGCCCTACAGTCGGGGGGCCCCCCTACAATGAGCAGTTCTTC. Translated, it gives CASSPTVGGPPYNEQFF. The genes are TRBV13 and TRBJ2-1; D perhaps matches TRBD2 (7 bases). V was cut by 5 bases and J by 2 bases, with 19 bases left in between. This CDR3 contains 17 residues. Germline CDR1 PRHDT, CDR2 FYEKMQ (reference sequence). Based on the CDR3 plus reference TRBV13 and TRBJ2-1, the full variable domain is AAGVIQSPRHLIKEKRETATLKCYPIPRHDTVYWYQQGPGQDPQFLISFYEKMQSDKGSIPDRFSAQQFSDYHSELNMSSLELGDSALYFCASSPTVGGPPYNEQFFGPGTRLTVL.

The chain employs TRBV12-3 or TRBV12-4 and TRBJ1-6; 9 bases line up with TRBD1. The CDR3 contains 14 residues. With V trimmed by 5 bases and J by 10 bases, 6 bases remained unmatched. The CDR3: CASSPGQGYSPLHF. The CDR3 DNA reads TGTGCCAGCAGTCCGGGACAGGGTTACTCACCCCTCCACTTT.

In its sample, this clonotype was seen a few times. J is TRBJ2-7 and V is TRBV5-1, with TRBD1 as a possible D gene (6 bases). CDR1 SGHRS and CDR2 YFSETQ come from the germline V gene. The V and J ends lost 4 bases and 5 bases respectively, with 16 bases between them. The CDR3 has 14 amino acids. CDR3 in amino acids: CASSASTGGHEQYF. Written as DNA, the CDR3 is TGCGCCAGCAGCGCTTCGACAGGAGGCCACGAGCAGTACTTC. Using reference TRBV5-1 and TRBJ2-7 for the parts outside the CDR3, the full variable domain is KAGVTQTPRYLIKTRGQQVTLSCSPISGHRSVSWYQQTPGQGLQFLFEYFSETQRNKGNFPGRFSGRQFSNSRSEMNVSTLELGDSALYLCASSASTGGHEQYFGPGTRLTVT.

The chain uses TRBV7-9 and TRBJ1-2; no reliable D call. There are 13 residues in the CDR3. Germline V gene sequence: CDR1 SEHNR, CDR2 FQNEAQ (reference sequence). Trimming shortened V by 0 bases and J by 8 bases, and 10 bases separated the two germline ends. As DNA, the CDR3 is TGTGCCAGCAGCTTAGCATCCTCTATGGGCTACACCTTC. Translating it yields CASSLASSMGYTF.